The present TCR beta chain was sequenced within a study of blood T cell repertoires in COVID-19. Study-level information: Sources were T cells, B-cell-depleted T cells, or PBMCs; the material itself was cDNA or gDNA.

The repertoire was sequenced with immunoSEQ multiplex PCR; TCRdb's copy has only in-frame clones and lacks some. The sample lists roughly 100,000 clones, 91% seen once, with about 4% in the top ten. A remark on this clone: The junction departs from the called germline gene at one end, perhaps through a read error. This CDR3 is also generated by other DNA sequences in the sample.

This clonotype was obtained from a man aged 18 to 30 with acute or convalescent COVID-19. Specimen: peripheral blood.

The CDR3 nucleotides read TGCGCCAGACCGTTTCAGCCCCAGCATTTT. This encodes CARPFQPQHF. This chain uses TRBV5-3 with TRBJ1-5; D remains ambiguous. TRBV5-3 is an open reading frame whose function is uncertain. The CDR3 contains 10 residues.